One and the same sample provided the 7 T cell receptor beta chains below, sequenced in a study of lymphopenia after photon versus proton radiotherapy. Clones were read by immunoSEQ multiplex PCR, and TCRdb kept only the in-frame ones, dropping some. The sample carries 30,000 or so clones, about nine tenths recorded once. This specimen was peripheral blood, taken from a patient treated with proton-based radiotherapy. The receptor source for this set is a woman in her sixties or seventies with cholangiocarcinoma. Some clones in this sample may be carry-over from other donors' samples.

About this clone: Sequence at one end of the junction differs from germline and may be a read error. The sample contains more than one DNA sequence encoding this CDR3. The chain is built from TRBV9 and TRBJ1-2, with TRBD1 identical over 8 bases. Per the germline V gene, CDR1 is SGDLS and CDR2 is YYNGEE. The CDR3 is 13 amino acids. The CDR3: CASSPAGQGETLF. The CDR3 DNA reads as TGTGCCAGCAGCCCTGCTGGACAGGGCGAAACCCTCTTC.

The chain combines TRBV7-9 with TRBJ2-1; 8 positions agree with TRBD2. The CDR3 extends over 15 amino acids. Germline-derived CDR1 and CDR2 are SEHNR and FQNEAQ (reference sequence). Trimming at V came to 3 bases and at J to 2 bases, leaving 3 bases not matched to a gene. CDR3 nucleotides: TGTGCCAGCAGCTTGAGCGGGAGCGCCTACAATGAGCAGTTCTTC. It translates to CASSLSGSAYNEQFF.

This rearrangement joins TRBV5-8 to TRBJ2-5; the match to TRBD2 covers 7 bases. The length of the CDR3 is 15 residues. Per the germline V gene, CDR1 is SGHTS and CDR2 is YDEGEE. V lost 7 bases to trimming and J lost 5 bases; unmatched junction nucleotides: 14. DNA for the CDR3: TGTGCCAGCGGTGGGGGGGAGCAAAGCGGTGAGACCCAGTACTTC. Protein: CASGGGEQSGETQYF.

This clone has more than one count but fewer than ten. CDR3: CATTKGQANYGYTF. CDR3 nucleotide sequence: TGTGCGACCACGAAGGGACAGGCTAACTATGGCTACACCTTC. V gene TRBV9 combines with J gene TRBJ1-2; TRBD1 matches 8 bases. CDR3 length equals 14 residues. CDR1 and CDR2 from the germline V gene are SGDLS and YYNGEE.

The V gene is TRBV2, the J gene TRBJ1-4; no clear D gene. V lost 4 bases, J lost 10 bases, and 10 bases lay in between. The germline gives CDR1 SNHLY, CDR2 FYNNEI. This CDR3 is built from 12 residues. CDR3 region: CASSGREGKLFF. The DNA of the CDR3 is TGTGCCAGCAGTGGCAGAGAGGGAAAACTGTTTTTT.

The gene calls are TRBV6-1 and TRBJ2-2; the D gene is possibly TRBD1 (6 bases). CDR1 and CDR2 (germline): MNHNS, SASEGT. The V and J ends lost 9 bases and 6 bases respectively, with 20 bases between them. This CDR3 has 15 residues. DNA for the CDR3: TGTGCCAGTTACAAAGGGACACTGTTATCCGGGGAGCTGTTTTTT. Encoded protein: CASYKGTLLSGELFF.

This clone was detected once. This chain links TRBV19 with TRBJ2-1; D may match TRBD1 or TRBD2 (6 bases each). The CDR3 has 16 amino acids. Germline CDR1 is LNHDA and CDR2 is SQIVND (reference sequence). V dropped 6 bases and J dropped 1 base, with 16 bases sitting between them. This CDR3 reads CASRQIGGGSYNEQFF. CDR3 DNA: TGTGCCAGTAGACAAATTGGAGGGGGGTCCTACAATGAGCAGTTCTTC.